These 14 T cell receptor beta chains originate from one sample sequenced in a study of Ad26.COV2.S vaccination and SARS-CoV-2 variants. Treatment defined: about 20 received Ad26.COV2.S at low or high dose, single or two shots; 5 received placebo; per-sample allocation not given. Specimen acquisition occurred on day 63 following the initial vaccine or placebo injection. Here immunoSEQ multiplex PCR was the method, and the copy in TCRdb shows in-frame clones only, minus some. The sample records about 390,000 clones, 92% being singletons. The specimen was peripheral blood, collected in a trial of Ad26.COV2.S vaccine versus placebo. Receptors originate from a person aged 18-65 years who received the Ad26.COV2.S COVID-19 vaccine or a placebo.

The chain carries TRBV7-2 and TRBJ1-2; the D is unclear. V was clipped by 1 base and J by 2 bases, with 14 bases between them. This CDR3 has 16 residues. CDR1 and CDR2 from the germline V gene are SGHTA and FQGNSA. CDR3 region: CASSLGRFGLNYGYTF. For the CDR3, the DNA is TGTGCCAGCAGCTTAGGTCGTTTCGGTCTAAACTATGGCTACACCTTC.

This sequence joins TRBV6-6 and TRBJ2-3; D possibly corresponds to TRBD2 (6 bases). Germline CDR1 MNHNY, CDR2 SVGAGI (reference sequence). V dropped 7 bases and J dropped 2 bases, with 13 bases sitting between them. The length of the CDR3 is 14 residues. The CDR3 nucleotides read TGTGCCAGCAATACGGGGGTTTCCACAGATACGCAGTATTTT. The encoded protein is CASNTGVSTDTQYF.

The chain employs TRBV19 and TRBJ1-2; TRBD1 matches at 10 bases. The J segment lost 5 bases and the V segment lost 7 bases, leaving 10 bases of the junction unmatched. Germline assignment: CDR1 LNHDA and CDR2 SQIVND (reference sequence). The CDR3 contains 15 residues. Written as DNA, the CDR3 is TGTGCCAGTATCTCCTCTGGGACAGGGGTTTATGGCTACACCTTC. Protein: CASISSGTGVYGYTF.

The J gene is TRBJ1-5, the V gene TRBV28; D unclear. This CDR3 is built from 12 residues. Germline loops: CDR1 MDHEN, CDR2 SYDVKM. Trimming took off 10 bases at V and 4 bases at J, with 11 bases between the two ends. CDR3: CATTTSNQPQHF. The CDR3, as DNA: TGTGCCACCACAACGTCTAATCAGCCCCAGCATTTT.

A word on this clone: One end of the junction is discordant with germline, which a read error may explain. This chain joins TRBV7-7 and TRBJ1-4; D gene ambiguous. The CDR3 loop spans 13 amino acids. CDR1 is SSHAT, CDR2 FNYEAQ, per germline (reference sequence). The CDR3 region has the DNA TGTGCTAGCAGCTTTCGGGAGAATGAAAAACTGTTTTTT. Translation: CASSFRENEKLFF.

The V call is TRBV5-4, the J call TRBJ2-1; 13 bases align to TRBD2. Trimming took 5 bases from V and 5 from J; bases not matched to a gene: 1. The germline gives CDR1 SGHNT, CDR2 YYREEE (reference sequence). The CDR3 is made up of 14 amino acids. The CDR3 reads CASRTSGGDNEQFF. The CDR3 bases are TGTGCCAGCAGAACTAGCGGGGGGGACAATGAGCAGTTCTTC.

The genes are TRBV12-5 and TRBJ2-3, with D maybe TRBD2 (5 bases). Germline V gene sequence: CDR1 LGHNT, CDR2 FRNRAP. V lost 8 bases, J lost 0 bases, and 6 bases lay in between. The CDR3 runs 12 residues. The CDR3 DNA is TGTGCTAGTAGCGGTAGCACAGATACGCAGTATTTT. This codes for CASSGSTDTQYF.

The chain has TRBV6-5 and TRBJ2-7; D not certain. Per germline, CDR1 MNHEY and CDR2 SVGAGI. This CDR3 region has 12 residues. The germline V and J ends were trimmed by 6 bases and 5 bases, with 11 bases remaining between them. The DNA for the CDR3 is TGTGCCAGCAGCAGCGACGAGCACGAGCAGTACTTC. It codes for CASSSDEHEQYF.

The rearrangement links TRBV4-3 to TRBJ2-2; either TRBD1 or TRBD2 may supply D (5 bases each). Trimming shortened V by 3 bases and J by 1 base, and 18 bases separated the two germline ends. The CDR3 length is 18 residues. The germline CDR1 and CDR2 sequences are LGHNA and YSLEER. CDR3 bases: TGCGCCAGCAGCCAGGGCTCAGACAGACTAATGAACACCGGGGAGCTGTTTTTT. As protein: CASSQGSDRLMNTGELFF.

The rearrangement uses TRBV5-1 and TRBJ2-5, with TRBD2 matching 10 bases. V lost 4 bases, J lost 2 bases, and 8 bases stayed unmatched. The CDR3 totals 16 residues. The germline CDR1 and CDR2 sequences are SGHRS and YFSETQ. The CDR3 sequence: CASSRELAGLQETQYF. The CDR3 nucleotides are TGCGCCAGCAGCCGTGAACTAGCGGGGCTGCAAGAGACCCAGTACTTC.

The CDR3 reads CASSYRQTSGNTIYF. CDR3 DNA sequence: TGTGCCAGCAGCTACAGGCAAACCTCTGGAAACACCATATATTTT. The genes are TRBV6-5 and TRBJ1-3; possibly TRBD1 for D (5 bases). This CDR3 region has 15 residues. Germline lookup yields CDR1 MNHEY and CDR2 SVGAGI. Trimming left V 6 bases short and J 0 bases short, with 12 bases between.

The chain uses TRBV2 and TRBJ2-2; TRBD1 matches 7 bases. The CDR3 length is 18 residues. Per the germline V gene, CDR1 is SNHLY and CDR2 is FYNNEI. V was clipped by 1 base and J by 1 base; unmatched bases: 9. CDR3 in amino acids: CASSEETGQNLNTGELFF. The CDR3 DNA is TGTGCCAGCAGTGAAGAAACGGGACAGAACTTGAACACCGGGGAGCTGTTTTTT.

This chain uses TRBV4-3 with TRBJ1-2, with 7 nucleotides matching TRBD1. V dropped 3 bases and J dropped 3; count of bases not matched to a gene: 10. The CDR3 spans 16 residues. Germline V gene lookup returns CDR1 LGHNA and CDR2 YSLEER. The CDR3 loop is CASSHGPGGEYYGYTF. CDR3 nucleotide sequence: TGCGCCAGCAGCCACGGACCAGGGGGAGAGTACTATGGCTACACCTTC.

This clone was recorded once. The rearrangement joins TRBV11-2 to TRBJ2-2; D tentatively fits TRBD1 or TRBD2 (5 bases each). The V end was cut by 0 bases, the J end by 5 bases, with 13 bases between. CDR1 SGHAT and CDR2 FQNNGV come from the germline V gene. This CDR3 is built from 16 residues. The CDR3 reads CASSLDYRTGTGELFF. The CDR3 region has the DNA TGTGCCAGCAGCTTAGATTACAGGACGGGGACCGGGGAGCTGTTTTTT.